Shown below are 15 T cell receptor beta chains from a single sample sequenced in a study of immune cell composition in non-small cell lung cancer listed by TCRdb under 2017. Library generation was performed with the immunoSEQ multiplex PCR assay. The clones in this table, taken by TCRdb from immuneACCESS, are in-frame only. Not every clone is retained; where verified, under half of the shortfall comes from an unresolved V gene, and the cause of the rest is unknown. For this sample there are roughly 6,600 clones; 60% to 75% appear just once. 4.4% of the sample is taken by the ten largest. Sequencing input: lung tumor tissue. All receptors derive from a human donor with non-small cell lung cancer.

The CDR3: CASSLAFRDRNYGYTF. CDR3 DNA: TGTGCCAGCAGCTTAGCCTTTCGGGACAGAAACTATGGCTACACCTTC. The chain employs TRBV7-8 and TRBJ1-2; 7 bases fit TRBD1. Germline CDR1 is SGHVS and CDR2 is FQNEAQ. CDR3 length: 16 residues. The V and J ends lost 0 bases and 2 bases, in that order; junction bases with no gene match: 6.

The table lists this clone with a few counts. The V gene is TRBV30, the J gene TRBJ2-2; 9 positions agree with TRBD1. This CDR3 has 17 residues. V gave up 0 bases and J gave up 3 bases; unmatched junction bases: 8. Germline lookup yields CDR1 GTSNPN and CDR2 SVGIG (reference sequence). The CDR3 DNA reads TGTGCCTGGAGTGTAAAACTGGGACAGGGCGACACCGGGGAGCTGTTTTTT. This encodes CAWSVKLGQGDTGELFF. Variable domain in full (rest from reference TRBV30 and TRBJ2-2): SQTIHQWPATLVQPVGSPLSLECTVEGTSNPNLYWYRQAAGRGLQLLFYSVGIGQISSEVPQNLSASRPQDRQFILSSKKLLLSDSGFYLCAWSVKLGQGDTGELFFGEGSRLTVL.

This clone occurred a few times. The rearrangement joins TRBV12-5 to TRBJ1-1, with D uncertain. The ends were cut back, 0 bases at V and 2 bases at J, with 10 bases in the middle. This CDR3 spans 15 amino acids. Germline-derived CDR1 and CDR2 are LGHNT and FRNRAP. The CDR3 spells CASGLVLSVNTEAFF. The CDR3 bases are TGTGCTAGTGGTTTGGTACTTTCGGTTAACACTGAAGCTTTCTTT.

The rearrangement uses TRBV6-1 and TRBJ1-2; tentatively, D is TRBD1 (6 bases). The V end lost 5 bases, the J end lost 14 bases, and 12 bases lay between the germline ends. Per germline, CDR1 MNHNS and CDR2 SASEGT. The CDR3 totals 10 residues. CDR3 protein: CASSLQGLTF. CDR3 nucleotides: TGTGCCAGCAGTTTACAGGGTTTAACCTTC.

In this sample, this clone turned up a few times. The chain joins TRBV7-9 to TRBJ1-2, with TRBD1 identical over 8 bases. This CDR3 contains 19 residues. V lost 5 bases and J lost 0; bases outside the gene matches: 17. Germline CDR1 and CDR2: SEHNR and FQNEAQ (reference sequence). CDR3 sequence: CASSRRWAGGLGANYGYTF. The CDR3, as DNA: TGTGCCAGCAGCCGACGCTGGGCAGGGGGCTTAGGCGCTAACTATGGCTACACCTTC.

The chain has TRBV5-4 and TRBJ2-2, with TRBD1 identical over 8 bases. The V and J ends lost 4 bases and 3 bases, in that order; junction bases with no gene match: 2. The CDR3 extends over 14 amino acids. Germline CDR1 is SGHNT and CDR2 is YYREEE (reference sequence). For the CDR3, the DNA is TGTGCCAGCAGCCGGGGACAGGACACCGGGGAGCTGTTTTTT. Translating it yields CASSRGQDTGELFF. The full variable domain, completed using reference TRBV5-4 and TRBJ2-2, is ETGVTQSPTHLIKTRGQQVTLRCSSQSGHNTVSWYQQALGQGPQFIFQYYREEENGRGNFPPRFSGLQFPNYSSELNVNALELDDSALYLCASSRGQDTGELFFGEGSRLTVL.

CDR3 sequence: CASSPQGVGTQYF. CDR3 coding DNA: TGTGCCAGCAGCCCGCAGGGTGTAGGGACCCAGTACTTC. The rearrangement uses TRBV7-8 and TRBJ2-5; the D gene is possibly TRBD1 (5 bases). Trimming cost V 5 bases and J 7 bases, with 14 bases left between them. The length of the CDR3 is 13 residues. CDR1 and CDR2 from the germline V gene are SGHVS and FQNEAQ.

The rearrangement uses TRBV18 and TRBJ2-3; TRBD2 matches 9 bases. Germline CDR1 and CDR2: KGHSH and LQKENI. The length of the CDR3 is 15 residues. The ends lost 3 bases at V and 3 bases at J; junction bases unmatched: 4. In DNA form, the CDR3 reads TGTGCCAGCTCACCCGGACTAGCGAGGACAGATACGCAGTATTTT. Translated, it gives CASSPGLARTDTQYF.

The rearrangement uses TRBV18 and TRBJ1-4; D gene uncertain. The CDR3 sequence is 13 residues long. CDR1 and CDR2 from the germline V gene are KGHSH and LQKENI. Trimming stripped 0 bases from V and 7 bases from J, with 6 bases between. The DNA for the CDR3 is TGTGCCAGCTCACCACCCGCGTCTGAAAAACTGTTTTTT. Its translation is CASSPPASEKLFF.

The chain couples TRBV6-5 to TRBJ1-2; maybe TRBD1 (5 bases). Trimming shortened V by 5 bases and J by 8 bases, and 15 bases separated the two germline ends. Per germline, CDR1 MNHEY and CDR2 SVGAGI. The CDR3 is 13 residues long. The CDR3 protein is CASSAADSRGYTF. For the CDR3, the DNA is TGTGCCAGCAGTGCCGCCGACAGCCGCGGCTACACCTTC.

V usage is TRBV18 and J usage is TRBJ2-5, with D perhaps matching TRBD2 (6 bases). Trimming pared 3 bases from V and 2 bases from J, leaving 7 bases between. This CDR3 contains 13 residues. CDR1 and CDR2 (germline): KGHSH, LQKENI. The CDR3 reads CASSPGGQETQYF. The CDR3 DNA reads as TGTGCCAGCTCACCGGGGGGACAAGAGACCCAGTACTTC.

V and J are TRBV4-1 and TRBJ2-5; D call uncertain. V lost 0 bases, J lost 2 bases, and 10 bases lay in between. This CDR3 comprises 15 residues. The V gene's germline CDR1 is MGHRA and CDR2 YSYEKL. The CDR3, as DNA: TGCGCCAGCAGCCAAGAAGAGCTGACTCAAGAGACCCAGTACTTC. Its protein product is CASSQEELTQETQYF.

This clone has a single count. This chain uses TRBV6-6 with TRBJ1-3; maybe TRBD1 (6 bases). The CDR3 has 15 residues. Per the germline V gene, CDR1 is MNHNY and CDR2 is SVGAGI (reference sequence). The ends were cut back, 6 bases at V and 2 bases at J, with 14 bases in the middle. The CDR3 sequence is CASRPRGSTGNTIYF. The CDR3 DNA follows: TGTGCCAGCAGACCCAGGGGATCTACTGGAAACACCATATATTTT.

The rearrangement joins TRBV23-1 to TRBJ1-4; 8 bases fit TRBD1. Being an ORF, TRBV23-1 has a function that is uncertain. The CDR3 length is 15 residues. The ends lost 2 bases at V and 7 bases at J; junction bases unmatched: 6. CDR3 DNA sequence: TGCGCCAGCAGTCAAGCGACAGGGGCGGGTGAAAAACTGTTTTTT. It yields the protein CASSQATGAGEKLFF.

The chain links TRBV19 to TRBJ2-7, with D possibly being TRBD2 (6 bases). Germline V gives CDR1 LNHDA, CDR2 SQIVND (reference sequence). The V gene lost 1 base and the J gene lost 1 base, with 20 bases spanning the gap. This CDR3 region has 18 residues. The CDR3 here is CASSIVGGVGSSSYEQYF. The CDR3 DNA reads as TGTGCCAGTAGTATAGTCGGAGGGGTTGGTTCGAGTTCCTACGAGCAGTACTTC. The variable domain in full, completed from reference TRBV19 and TRBJ2-7, reads DGGITQSPKYLFRKEGQNVTLSCEQNLNHDAMYWYRQDPGQGLRLIYYSQIVNDFQKGDIAEGYSVSREKKESFPLTVTSAQKNPTAFYLCASSIVGGVGSSSYEQYFGPGTRLTVT.